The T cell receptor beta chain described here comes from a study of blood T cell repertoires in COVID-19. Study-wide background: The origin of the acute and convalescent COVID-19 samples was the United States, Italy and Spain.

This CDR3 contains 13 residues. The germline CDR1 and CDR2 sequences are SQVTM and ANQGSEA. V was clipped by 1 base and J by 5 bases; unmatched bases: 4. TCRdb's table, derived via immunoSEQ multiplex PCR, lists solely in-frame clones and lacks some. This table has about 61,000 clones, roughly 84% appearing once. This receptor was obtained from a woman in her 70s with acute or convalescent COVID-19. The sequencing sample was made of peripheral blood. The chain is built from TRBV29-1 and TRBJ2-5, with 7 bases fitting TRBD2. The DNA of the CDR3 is TGCAGCGTTGAAGCGGGGGGTGCGGAGACCCAGTACTTC. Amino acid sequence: CSVEAGGAETQYF.